The 5 T cell receptor beta chains reported below all come from one sample, sequenced in a study of T cells after yellow fever vaccination. From the 5' RACE reads, TCRdb called clonotypes with MiXCR, one entry per CDR3 protein. The sample lists 300,000 to 400,000 distinct CDR3 sequences; 3% to 4.5% were seen once. Sample: PBMCs, taken 5 days after the yellow fever booster vaccination. The source is a man between 18 and 29 years old who received the YFV17D yellow fever vaccine.

The chain recombines TRBV4-2 with TRBJ2-5, with a weak D call TRBD2 (6 bases). The V and J ends lost 0 bases and 4 bases respectively, with 12 bases between them. Per germline, CDR1 LGHNA and CDR2 YNFKEQ. This CDR3 contains 15 residues. This CDR3 is CASSQDRLGRETQYF. The CDR3 bases are TGTGCCAGCAGCCAAGACCGACTAGGCCGAGAGACCCAGTACTTC.

J is TRBJ1-4 and V is TRBV28; TRBD1 matches at 9 bases. Germline trimming cut 6 bases from V and 9 bases from J; bases unmatched to any gene: 8. The CDR3 is 14 residues long. Germline V CDR1 and CDR2: MDHEN, SYDVKM. The CDR3 reads CASSSQGAVKKLFF. The CDR3 DNA sequence: TGTGCCAGCAGCTCACAGGGGGCGGTGAAAAAACTGTTTTTT. Complete variable domain (other parts from reference TRBV28 and TRBJ1-4): DVKVTQSSRYLVKRTGEKVFLECVQDMDHENMFWYRQDPGLGLRLIYFSYDVKMKEKGDIPEGYSVSREKKERFSLILESASTNQTSMYLCASSSQGAVKKLFFGSGTQLSVL.

The chain's CDR3 is CSARPPGVRANEKLFF. In nucleotides, the CDR3 is TGCAGTGCTAGACCCCCGGGGGTCAGGGCGAATGAAAAACTGTTTTTT. The rearrangement joins TRBV20-1 to TRBJ1-4; tentative D call: TRBD1 (5 bases). V dropped 2 bases and J dropped 5 bases, with 18 bases sitting between them. Germline CDR1 is DFQATT and CDR2 is SNEGSKA (reference sequence). This CDR3 is 16 amino acids long.

This chain links TRBV5-1 with TRBJ1-1, with D possibly matching TRBD1 (6 bases). Germline V gives CDR1 SGHRS, CDR2 YFSETQ. The CDR3 is 14 amino acids. V was shortened by 2 bases and J by 11 bases, with 19 bases between the two germline ends. CDR3 loop: CASSLDTGQGKAFF. Here the CDR3 DNA reads TGCGCCAGCAGCTTAGATACGGGTCAGGGGAAGGCTTTCTTT.

There are a few counts of this clonotype. The V and J genes are TRBV27 and TRBJ2-7; D gene ambiguous. CDR1 and CDR2 (germline): MNHEY, SMNVEV (reference sequence). The length of the CDR3 is 15 residues. The germline V and J ends were trimmed by 3 bases and 0 bases, with 12 bases remaining between them. As DNA, the CDR3 is TGTGCCAGCAGTTTGAAAGGACGGAGCTCCTACGAGCAGTACGTC. Its protein is CASSLKGRSSYEQYV.